This T cell receptor beta chain was documented in a study of beta chain features in type 1 diabetes. Overall study findings and caveats: Moderate but significant shortening of TCRB CDR3s was recorded in all four CD4+ subsets from Type 1 diabetes patients.

Expressed TCRB transcripts were sequenced, since all the RNA that had been isolated was reverse transcribed. Repertoires were generated with immunoSEQ multiplex PCR, while TCRdb's copy carries only in-frame clones and drops some. Here the sample spans 600,000 to 700,000 clones, roughly an eighth being singletons. In its sample, this clone was seen a few times. Antigen: not known. The sample comprised naive CD4+ T cells from blood. The origin of this receptor is a young man with type 1 diabetes.

The CDR3 nucleotides read TGTGCCGCATCAGCCGCCGATACGCAGTATTTT. This encodes CAASAADTQYF. V and J are TRBV6-6 and TRBJ2-3; D is undetermined. Germline V gene sequence: CDR1 MNHNY, CDR2 SVGAGI (reference sequence). CDR3 size: 11 residues. The V end was cut by 11 bases, the J end by 6 bases, with 12 bases between.